A single sample is the source of the 2 T cell receptor beta chains below, sequenced in a study of blood T cell repertoires in COVID-19. Sequenced by immunoSEQ multiplex PCR; TCRdb stores in-frame clones only, minus some. Among tens of thousands of clones, under 90% were seen once, and the ten largest hold over 3.5%. The sample consisted of peripheral blood. Source of these receptors: a man in his fifties or sixties with acute or convalescent COVID-19.

V usage is TRBV5-4 and J usage is TRBJ2-5; a weak D match, TRBD1 (5 bases). Trimming took off 4 bases at V and 4 bases at J, with 11 bases between the two ends. Looked up from germline, CDR1 is SGHNT and CDR2 is YYREEE (reference sequence). The CDR3 has 13 amino acids. CDR3 residues: CASSPGQIETQYF. The CDR3 bases are TGTGCCAGCAGCCCCGGACAAATAGAGACCCAGTACTTC.

J is TRBJ2-3 and V is TRBV7-3; D gene unclear. CDR3 length: 14 amino acids. V was trimmed by 1 base and J by 1 base, leaving 6 bases between them. CDR1 is SGHTA and CDR2 is FQGTGA in the germline V gene. As DNA, the CDR3 is TGTGCCAGCAGCTTAATAGTTGGCACAGATACGCAGTATTTT. Amino acids: CASSLIVGTDTQYF.